Each of the 3 T cell receptor beta chains below was sequenced from the same sample in a study of cytomegalovirus exposure and HLA in healthy donors. It was with 60 Vbeta and 13 Jbeta primers that the PCR ran. Measured with immunoSEQ multiplex PCR; TCRdb has only the in-frame clones, and not every one. The table shows around 150,000 clones, with around 80% occurring only once. Sequenced sample: PBMCs. The source is a man aged 35 to 55 in good health and CMV-seronegative.

The chain has TRBV19 and TRBJ2-7, with TRBD2 matching 12 bases. This CDR3 region has 15 residues. The V gene's germline CDR1 is LNHDA and CDR2 SQIVND (reference sequence). V shed 5 bases, J shed 2 bases, and the junction held 4 bases outside the gene matches. CDR3 sequence reads: CASSPRLAGAYEQYF. CDR3 in DNA: TGTGCCAGTAGTCCGAGACTAGCGGGAGCCTACGAGCAGTACTTC.

This chain joins TRBV13 and TRBJ2-5, with 10 nucleotides matching TRBD2. CDR3 size: 16 residues. Unmatched junction bases numbered 8, after V lost 2 bases and J lost 5 bases. Germline V gives CDR1 PRHDT, CDR2 FYEKMQ (reference sequence). The CDR3 DNA is TGTGCCAGCAGCTTAAATCCTAGCGGGAGTATGGAGACCCAGTACTTC. Translating gives CASSLNPSGSMETQYF.

This chain joins TRBV10-3 and TRBJ2-7, with a possible D match to TRBD1 (6 bases). In germline, CDR1 is ENHRY, CDR2 SYGVKD. The CDR3 consists of 23 residues. Trimming took off 0 bases at V and 4 bases at J, with 37 bases between the two ends. The CDR3 nucleotides read TGTGCCATCAGTGAGTCGACGGACAGCACTCCCGGGATCTCTTTCCGAGGTGGTTACGAGCAGTACTTC. This codes for CAISESTDSTPGISFRGGYEQYF.